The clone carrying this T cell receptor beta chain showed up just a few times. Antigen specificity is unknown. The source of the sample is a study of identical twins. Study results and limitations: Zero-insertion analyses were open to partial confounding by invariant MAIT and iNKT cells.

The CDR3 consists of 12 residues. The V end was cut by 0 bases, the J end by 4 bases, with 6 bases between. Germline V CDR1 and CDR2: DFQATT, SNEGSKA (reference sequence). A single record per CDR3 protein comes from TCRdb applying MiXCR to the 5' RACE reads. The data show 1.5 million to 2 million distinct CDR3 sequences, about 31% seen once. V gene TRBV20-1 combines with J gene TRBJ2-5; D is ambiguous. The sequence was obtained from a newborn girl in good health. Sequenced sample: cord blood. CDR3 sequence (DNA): TGCAGTGCTAGAGAGATGGGAGAGACCCAGTACTTC. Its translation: CSAREMGETQYF.